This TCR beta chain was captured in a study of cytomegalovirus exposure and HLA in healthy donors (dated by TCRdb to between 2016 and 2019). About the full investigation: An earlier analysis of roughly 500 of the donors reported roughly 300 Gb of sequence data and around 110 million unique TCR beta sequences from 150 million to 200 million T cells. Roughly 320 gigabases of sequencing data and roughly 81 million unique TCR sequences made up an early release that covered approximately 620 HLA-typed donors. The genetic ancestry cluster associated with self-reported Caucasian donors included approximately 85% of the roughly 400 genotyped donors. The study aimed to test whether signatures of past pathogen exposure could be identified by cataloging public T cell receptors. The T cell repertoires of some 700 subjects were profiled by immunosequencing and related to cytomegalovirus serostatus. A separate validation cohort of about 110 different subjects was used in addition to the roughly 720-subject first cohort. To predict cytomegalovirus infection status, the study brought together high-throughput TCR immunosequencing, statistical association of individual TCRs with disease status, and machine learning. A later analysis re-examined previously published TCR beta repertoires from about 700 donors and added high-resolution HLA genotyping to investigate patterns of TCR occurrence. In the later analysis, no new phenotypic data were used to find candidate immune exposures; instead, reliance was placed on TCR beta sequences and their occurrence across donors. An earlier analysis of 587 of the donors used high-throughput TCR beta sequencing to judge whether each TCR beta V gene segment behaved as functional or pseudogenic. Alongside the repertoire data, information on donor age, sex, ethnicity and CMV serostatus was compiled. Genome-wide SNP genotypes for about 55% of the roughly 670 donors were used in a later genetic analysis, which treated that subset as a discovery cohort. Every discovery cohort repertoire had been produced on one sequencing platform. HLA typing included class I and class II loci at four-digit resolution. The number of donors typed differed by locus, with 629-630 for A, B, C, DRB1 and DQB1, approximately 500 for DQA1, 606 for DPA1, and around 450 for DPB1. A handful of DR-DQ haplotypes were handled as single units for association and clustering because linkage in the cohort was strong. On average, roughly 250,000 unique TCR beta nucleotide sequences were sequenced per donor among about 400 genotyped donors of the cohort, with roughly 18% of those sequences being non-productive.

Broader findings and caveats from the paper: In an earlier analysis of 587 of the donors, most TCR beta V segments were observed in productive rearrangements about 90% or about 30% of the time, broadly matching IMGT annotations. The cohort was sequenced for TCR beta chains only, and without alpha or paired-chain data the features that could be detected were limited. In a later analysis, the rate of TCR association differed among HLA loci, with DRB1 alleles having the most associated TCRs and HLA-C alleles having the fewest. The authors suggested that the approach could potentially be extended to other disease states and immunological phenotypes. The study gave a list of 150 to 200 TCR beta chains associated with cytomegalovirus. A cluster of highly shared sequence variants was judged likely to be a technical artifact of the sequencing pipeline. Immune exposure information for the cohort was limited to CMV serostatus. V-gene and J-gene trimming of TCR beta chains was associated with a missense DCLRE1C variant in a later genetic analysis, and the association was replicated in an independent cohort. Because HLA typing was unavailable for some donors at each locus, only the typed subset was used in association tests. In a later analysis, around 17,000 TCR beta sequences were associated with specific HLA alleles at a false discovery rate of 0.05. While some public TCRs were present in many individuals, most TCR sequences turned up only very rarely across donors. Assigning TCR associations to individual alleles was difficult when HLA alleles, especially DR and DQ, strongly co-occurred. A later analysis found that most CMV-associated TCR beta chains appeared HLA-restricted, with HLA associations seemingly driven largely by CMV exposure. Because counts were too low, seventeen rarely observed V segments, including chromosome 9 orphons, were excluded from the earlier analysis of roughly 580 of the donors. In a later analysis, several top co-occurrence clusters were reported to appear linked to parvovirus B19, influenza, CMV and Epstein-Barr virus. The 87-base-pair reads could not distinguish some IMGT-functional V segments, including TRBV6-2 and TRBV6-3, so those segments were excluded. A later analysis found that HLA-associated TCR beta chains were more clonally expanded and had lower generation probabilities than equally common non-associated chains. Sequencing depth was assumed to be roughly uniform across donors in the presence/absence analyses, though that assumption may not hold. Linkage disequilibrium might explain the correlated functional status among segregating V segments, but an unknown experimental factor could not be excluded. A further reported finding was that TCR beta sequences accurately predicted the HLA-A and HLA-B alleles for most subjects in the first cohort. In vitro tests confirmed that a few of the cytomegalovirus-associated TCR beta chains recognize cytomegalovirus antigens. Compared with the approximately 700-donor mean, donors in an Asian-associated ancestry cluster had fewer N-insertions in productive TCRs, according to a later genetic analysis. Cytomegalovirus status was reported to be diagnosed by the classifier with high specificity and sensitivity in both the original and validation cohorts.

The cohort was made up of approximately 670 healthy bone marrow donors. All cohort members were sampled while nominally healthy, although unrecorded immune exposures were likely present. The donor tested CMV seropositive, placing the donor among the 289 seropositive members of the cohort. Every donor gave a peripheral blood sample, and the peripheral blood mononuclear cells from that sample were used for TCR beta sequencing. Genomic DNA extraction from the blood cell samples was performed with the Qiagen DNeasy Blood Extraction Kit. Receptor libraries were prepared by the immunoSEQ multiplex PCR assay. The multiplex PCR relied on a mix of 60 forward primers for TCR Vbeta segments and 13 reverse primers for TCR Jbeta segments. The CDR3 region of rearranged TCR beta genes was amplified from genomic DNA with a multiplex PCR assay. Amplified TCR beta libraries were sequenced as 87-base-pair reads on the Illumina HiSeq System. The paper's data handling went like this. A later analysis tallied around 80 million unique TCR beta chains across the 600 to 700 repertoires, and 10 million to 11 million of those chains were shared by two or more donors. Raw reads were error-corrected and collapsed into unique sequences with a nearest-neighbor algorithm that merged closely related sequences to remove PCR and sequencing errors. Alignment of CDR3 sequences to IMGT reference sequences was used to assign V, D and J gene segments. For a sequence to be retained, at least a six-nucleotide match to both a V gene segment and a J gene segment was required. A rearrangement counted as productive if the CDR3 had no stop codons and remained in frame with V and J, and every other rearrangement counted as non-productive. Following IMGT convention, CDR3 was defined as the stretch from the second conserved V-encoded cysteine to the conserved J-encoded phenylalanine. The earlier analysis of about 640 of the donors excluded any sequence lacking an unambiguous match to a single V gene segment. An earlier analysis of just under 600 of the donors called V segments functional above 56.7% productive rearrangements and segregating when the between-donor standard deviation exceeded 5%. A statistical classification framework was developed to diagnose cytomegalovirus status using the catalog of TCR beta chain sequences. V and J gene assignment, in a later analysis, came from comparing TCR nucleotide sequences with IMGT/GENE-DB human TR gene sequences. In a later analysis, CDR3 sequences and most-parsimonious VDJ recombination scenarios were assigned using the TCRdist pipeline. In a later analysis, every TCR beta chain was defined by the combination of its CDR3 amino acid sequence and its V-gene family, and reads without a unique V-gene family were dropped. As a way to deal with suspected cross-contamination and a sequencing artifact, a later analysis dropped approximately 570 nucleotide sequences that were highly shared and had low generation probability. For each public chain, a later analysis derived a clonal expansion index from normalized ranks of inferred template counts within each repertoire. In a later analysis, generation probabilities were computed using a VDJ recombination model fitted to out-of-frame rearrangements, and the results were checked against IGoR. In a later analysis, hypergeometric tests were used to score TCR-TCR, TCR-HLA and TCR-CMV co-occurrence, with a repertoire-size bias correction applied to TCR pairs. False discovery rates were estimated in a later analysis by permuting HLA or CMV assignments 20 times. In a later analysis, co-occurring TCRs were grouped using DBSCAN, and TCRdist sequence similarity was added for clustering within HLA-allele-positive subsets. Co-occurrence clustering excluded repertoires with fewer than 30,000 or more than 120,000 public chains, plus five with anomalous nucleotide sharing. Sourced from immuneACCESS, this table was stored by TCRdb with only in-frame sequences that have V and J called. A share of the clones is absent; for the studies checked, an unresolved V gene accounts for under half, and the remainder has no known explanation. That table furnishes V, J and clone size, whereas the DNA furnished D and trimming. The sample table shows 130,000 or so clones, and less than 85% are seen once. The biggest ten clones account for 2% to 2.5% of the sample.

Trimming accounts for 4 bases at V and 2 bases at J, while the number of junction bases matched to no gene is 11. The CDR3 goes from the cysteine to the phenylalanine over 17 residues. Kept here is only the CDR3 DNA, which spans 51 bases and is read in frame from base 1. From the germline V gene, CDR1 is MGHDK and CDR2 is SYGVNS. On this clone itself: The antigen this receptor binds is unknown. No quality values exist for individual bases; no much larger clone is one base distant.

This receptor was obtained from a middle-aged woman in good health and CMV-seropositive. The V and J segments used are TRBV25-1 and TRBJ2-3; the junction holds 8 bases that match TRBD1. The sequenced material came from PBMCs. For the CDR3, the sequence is CASSVQRTGRVTDTQYF. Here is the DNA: TGTGCCAGCAGTGTCCAACGGACAGGGAGAGTCACAGATACGCAGTATTTT.